This T cell receptor (beta chain) was identified during a study of blood T cell repertoires in COVID-19. Study-wide context: Donors in the United States, Italy and Spain gave samples during acute or convalescent COVID-19.

Authors' methods: Nucleated cell number was recorded as an estimate derived from reference gene primer amplification. The table came from immunoSEQ multiplex PCR; TCRdb's copy has only in-frame clones and leaves some out. The V and J calls and the clone size are those of that table, but D and trimming were determined from the DNA. This sample carries almost 80,000 clones, 90% of them seen once, and the ten largest clones take less than 0.8%. The CDR3 sequence is 14 residues long. Trimming shortened V by 3 bases and J by 7 bases, and 16 bases separated the two germline ends. Germline V gene lookup returns CDR1 KGHSH and CDR2 LQKENI. This clone was seen once.

This chain uses TRBV18 with TRBJ2-7, with D possibly TRBD1 on 6 matching bases. The sequence was collected from a woman over 75 with acute or convalescent COVID-19. The material sequenced was peripheral blood. CDR3 protein: CASSPSDRTVEQYF. In nucleotides, the CDR3 is TGTGCCAGCTCACCGTCGGACAGAACTGTGGAGCAGTACTTC.